The 11 T cell receptor beta chains listed next were all sequenced from one sample in a study of T cell repertoires and HLA-DP antigens. TCRdb keeps only in-frame clones here, not all; method: immunoSEQ multiplex PCR. The table records more than 90,000 clones, 85% to 95% of them present only once. These receptors are not linked to any known antigen. The sequencing input was CD4+ T cells from PBMCs. Source of these receptors: a woman aged 18-29 years in good health and CMV-seronegative.

This sequence joins TRBV7-3 and TRBJ2-3; D unresolved. The length of the CDR3 is 14 residues. Trimming cost V 1 base and J 0 bases, with 5 bases left between them. Per the germline V gene, CDR1 is SGHTA and CDR2 is FQGTGA. Here the CDR3 DNA reads TGTGCCAGCAGCTTAAGGCCTAGCACAGATACGCAGTATTTT. Amino acids: CASSLRPSTDTQYF.

This clone has only one observation. The chain carries TRBV28 and TRBJ2-1; D is possibly TRBD1 (5 bases). Germline V lookup: CDR1 MDHEN, CDR2 SYDVKM. This CDR3 contains 12 residues. V gave up 3 bases and J gave up 9 bases, with 9 bases separating them. The CDR3 region is CASSFRGSEQFF. The CDR3 DNA sequence: TGTGCCAGCAGTTTTAGGGGTAGTGAGCAGTTCTTC.

In nucleotides, the CDR3 is TGTGCCAGCAGCCCGCGGCTAGCTGGCACCGGGGAGCTGTTTTTT. Amino acid sequence: CASSPRLAGTGELFF. This sequence joins TRBV7-8 and TRBJ2-2; a weak D match, TRBD2 (5 bases). Germline CDR1 and CDR2: SGHVS and FQNEAQ. The ends were cut back, 5 bases at V and 4 bases at J, with 14 bases in the middle. There are 15 residues in the CDR3.

The CDR3 reads CASKLAGGPHNEQFF. The CDR3 DNA follows: TGTGCCAGCAAACTAGCGGGAGGGCCACACAATGAGCAGTTCTTC. The chain combines TRBV6-1 with TRBJ2-1; 13 bases align to TRBD2. Trimming removed 7 bases from V and 5 bases from J; junction bases left unmatched: 5. CDR3 length: 15 residues. Looked up from germline, CDR1 is MNHNS and CDR2 is SASEGT.

V is TRBV7-3 and J is TRBJ1-6; no firm D call. The CDR3 has 15 residues. The germline gives CDR1 SGHTA, CDR2 FQGTGA. The V end was cut by 4 bases, the J end by 8 bases, with 15 bases between. The CDR3 is CASSSSGRGYSPLHF. The DNA for the CDR3 is TGTGCCAGCAGCTCCTCCGGACGGGGATATTCACCCCTCCACTTT.

This chain links TRBV7-9 with TRBJ1-1; 12 nucleotides match TRBD1. CDR1 is SEHNR and CDR2 is FQNEAQ in the germline V gene (reference sequence). This CDR3 has 16 amino acids. V shed 2 bases and J 2 bases; nucleotides not matched to a gene: 3. In nucleotides, the CDR3 is TGTGCCAGCAGCTTAACCGGGACAGGGGGCAACACTGAAGCTTTCTTT. As protein: CASSLTGTGGNTEAFF.

The chain joins TRBV7-9 to TRBJ1-4, with no clear D. The V gene lost 5 bases and the J gene lost 8 bases, with 15 bases spanning the gap. The CDR3 is made up of 14 amino acids. Germline loops: CDR1 SEHNR, CDR2 FQNEAQ (reference sequence). CDR3 in DNA: TGTGCCAGCAGCCACCTAGGCCCTTACGAAAAACTGTTTTTT. This translates into CASSHLGPYEKLFF.

V usage is TRBV28 and J usage is TRBJ2-1, with TRBD1 as a possible D gene (6 bases). Germline V CDR1 and CDR2: MDHEN, SYDVKM. The V end was cut by 5 bases, the J end by 4 bases, with 6 bases between. The length of the CDR3 is 12 residues. CDR3 in DNA: TGTGCCAGCAGTGGACAGTACAATGAGCAGTTCTTC. It yields the protein CASSGQYNEQFF.

The rearrangement joins TRBV5-1 to TRBJ1-1; D is uncertain. CDR1 is SGHRS and CDR2 is YFSETQ in the germline V gene. This CDR3 comprises 13 residues. Deletions cut 0 bases from V and 7 bases from J, with 10 bases between. CDR3 nucleotide sequence: TGCGCCAGCAGCTTGGGATCGGTGGATGAAGCTTTCTTT. It codes for CASSLGSVDEAFF.

The CDR3, as DNA: TGTGCCAGCTCACCAGGGAGGGCAGGGGGCATCGATGAGCAGTTCTTC. It encodes CASSPGRAGGIDEQFF. This chain links TRBV18 with TRBJ2-1; possible D gene TRBD1, 8 bases. V lost 2 bases, J lost 8 bases, and 19 bases lay in between. Germline CDR1 and CDR2: KGHSH and LQKENI. The CDR3 consists of 16 residues.

In this sample, this clone turned up a few times. V usage is TRBV9 and J usage is TRBJ2-5; 9 bases map to TRBD1. Per germline, CDR1 SGDLS and CDR2 YYNGEE. This CDR3 contains 15 residues. V was clipped by 4 bases and J by 5 bases; unmatched bases: 9. The CDR3 nucleotides are TGTGCCAGCAGCTCACAGGGGGCCGACGTGGAGACCCAGTACTTC. It translates to CASSSQGADVETQYF.